Only a few counts were recorded for the clone carrying this T cell receptor (beta chain). Its matching antigen is unknown. This sample is part of a study of T cell clones after liver transplantation. Turning to the study itself: As an antigen-independent comparator, third-party-reactive TCRbeta sequences came from pre-transplant mixed lymphocyte reactions.

The CDR3 covers 14 residues. V was cut by 8 bases and J by 4 bases, with 17 bases left in between. The germline V gene has CDR1 MDHEN and CDR2 SYDVKM. Study results and caveats: In two subjects, few donor cells limited the measurable donor-reactive repertoire.

Profiled with immunoSEQ multiplex PCR; TCRdb holds only in-frame clones, not every one. The sample carries more than 75,000 clones, 82% recorded once. The TCR originated in a human patient who received a liver transplant. The graft donor may be the source of some T cells. The V call is TRBV28, the J call TRBJ1-2, with D perhaps TRBD1 (6 bases). The material sequenced was CD4+ T cells from blood, taken 46 months after liver transplant. The DNA of the CDR3 is TGTGCCAGCTCCCCGGCGGGGGCTCTCTATGGCTACACCTTC. It yields the protein CASSPAGALYGYTF.